Following are 19 T cell receptor beta chains from one sample sequenced in a study of T cells after yellow fever vaccination. Using its own MiXCR run on the 5' RACE reads, TCRdb lists one record per CDR3 protein. The sample shows some 350,000 distinct CDR3 sequences, about 6% of them seen only once. Sequencing used PBMCs, obtained 5 days after the yellow fever booster vaccination. All receptors come from a man aged 25 to 40 who received the YFV17D yellow fever vaccine.

In its sample, this clonotype was seen a few times. V is TRBV19 and J is TRBJ2-2; possible D gene TRBD2, 6 bases. Germline V gene data show CDR1 as LNHDA and CDR2 as SQIVND (reference sequence). V was shortened by 7 bases and J by 4 bases, with 19 bases between the two germline ends. The CDR3 covers 16 residues. The CDR3 here is CASTFRAGSSTGELFF. CDR3 coding DNA: TGTGCCAGTACCTTTCGGGCCGGGAGCTCCACCGGGGAGCTGTTTTTT.

This clonotype was counted at least ten times. This chain joins TRBV5-1 and TRBJ2-2, with a tentative D call TRBD1 (5 bases). This CDR3 comprises 14 residues. Trimming took 2 bases from V and 8 from J, leaving 13 bases between them. Germline CDR1 and CDR2: SGHRS and YFSETQ. The CDR3 coding sequence is TGCGCCAGCAGCTTTAGGGGCGCAGGAGGGGAGCTGTTTTTT. This gives the protein CASSFRGAGGELFF.

This clonotype was counted many times. The rearrangement joins TRBV29-1 to TRBJ2-7; unclear D gene. This CDR3 is 11 amino acids long. V was pared by 6 bases and J by 3 bases, with 9 bases between. The germline V gene has CDR1 SQVTM and CDR2 ANQGSEA. CDR3 sequence: CSVSGNYEQYF. The DNA of the CDR3 is TGCAGCGTATCAGGCAACTACGAGCAGTACTTC.

This clonotype was detected only a few times. This sequence joins TRBV29-1 and TRBJ2-3; D ambiguous. V lost 3 bases to trimming and J lost 2 bases, with 12 bases between them. The germline V gene has CDR1 SQVTM and CDR2 ANQGSEA. This CDR3 has 14 amino acids. The CDR3 loop reads CSVEPRPLTDTQYF. CDR3 DNA: TGCAGCGTTGAGCCAAGGCCCCTCACAGATACGCAGTATTTT.

The sample holds many counts of this clonotype. The gene calls are TRBV9 and TRBJ2-7, with no clear D. CDR3 length: 16 residues. Germline V lookup: CDR1 SGDLS, CDR2 YYNGEE. Between the trimmed V and J ends, which lost 0 bases and 0 bases, there was a span of 13 bases. Written as DNA, the CDR3 is TGTGCCAGCAGCGTAGACGATGTGGCCCTCTCCTACGAGCAGTACTTC. Residues: CASSVDDVALSYEQYF.

CDR3 in DNA: TGTGCCACCAGCAGAGATGCAGGAGCTTTCGTTGGCTACACCTTC. Its translation is CATSRDAGAFVGYTF. The chain is built from TRBV15 and TRBJ1-2, with no clear D. V lost 0 bases to trimming and J lost 7 bases, with 15 bases between them. CDR1 and CDR2 (germline): LNHNV, YYDKDF (reference sequence). The length of the CDR3 is 15 residues.

This clonotype was seen ten or more times. This sequence joins TRBV29-1 and TRBJ2-2; D is unresolved. The CDR3 sequence is 12 residues long. Trimming left V 2 bases short and J 4 bases short, with 5 bases between. Germline CDR1 SQVTM, CDR2 ANQGSEA. CDR3: CSVERFTGELFF. The CDR3 coding sequence is TGCAGCGTTGAAAGGTTCACCGGGGAGCTGTTTTTT.

This clonotype has at least ten counts. The chain is built from TRBV7-8 and TRBJ2-7, with D unclear. Germline CDR1 SGHVS, CDR2 FQNEAQ. V was shortened by 3 bases and J by 3 bases, with 9 bases between the two germline ends. The CDR3 has 13 residues. The CDR3 DNA reads TGTGCCAGCAGCTTCCGGCAGAACTACGAGCAGTACTTC. Protein product: CASSFRQNYEQYF.

The J gene is TRBJ2-2, the V gene TRBV6-1, with unresolved D. Trimming took 7 bases from V and 9 from J, leaving 21 bases between them. The CDR3 contains 15 residues. Germline V CDR1 and CDR2: MNHNS, SASEGT. CDR3 in amino acids: CASKDTPSTLWELFF. The CDR3 region has the DNA TGTGCCAGCAAGGATACCCCAAGCACTCTCTGGGAGCTGTTTTTT.

The rearrangement joins TRBV20-1 to TRBJ2-7; 7 bases line up with TRBD2. The germline CDR1 and CDR2 sequences are DFQATT and SNEGSKA (reference sequence). The CDR3 sequence is 15 residues long. J lost 5 bases, V lost 6 bases, and 16 bases had no gene match. The CDR3 is CSAPPPEGGPNEQYF. The CDR3 DNA sequence: TGCAGTGCACCTCCCCCGGAGGGAGGGCCCAACGAGCAGTACTTC.

Many counts were recorded for this clonotype. The rearrangement links TRBV30 to TRBJ2-3, with D perhaps TRBD1 or TRBD2 (5 bases each). The V gene lost 4 bases and the J gene lost 0 bases, with 8 bases spanning the gap. The CDR3 has 13 residues. From germline, CDR1 is GTSNPN and CDR2 SVGIG (reference sequence). As DNA, the CDR3 is TGTGCCTGGACAGGGAGTAGCACAGATACGCAGTATTTT. Its protein product is CAWTGSSTDTQYF. Drawing the rest from reference TRBV30 and TRBJ2-3, the complete variable domain is SQTIHQWPATLVQPVGSPLSLECTVEGTSNPNLYWYRQAAGRGLQLLFYSVGIGQISSEVPQNLSASRPQDRQFILSSKKLLLSDSGFYLCAWTGSSTDTQYFGPGTRLTVL.

This clonotype was counted only a few times. This chain links TRBV5-4 with TRBJ2-7; 12 positions agree with TRBD2. V lost 2 bases and J lost 7; bases outside the gene matches: 4. CDR1 SGHNT and CDR2 YYREEE come from the germline V gene (reference sequence). The CDR3 contains 14 residues. The CDR3 loop reads CASSLLAGGVEQYF. The CDR3 DNA reads as TGTGCCAGCAGCTTACTAGCGGGGGGCGTGGAGCAGTACTTC.

The chain couples TRBV7-6 to TRBJ2-5; a weak D match, TRBD1 (6 bases). The CDR3 spans 13 residues. Germline-derived CDR1 and CDR2 are SGHVS and FNYEAQ. The germline V and J ends were trimmed by 2 bases and 7 bases, with 11 bases remaining between them. The CDR3 region has the DNA TGTGCCAGCAGCTTACGGACAGAAGGGACCCAGTACTTC. It yields the protein CASSLRTEGTQYF. Looking up the rest from reference TRBV7-6 and TRBJ2-5 gives the full variable domain: GAGVSQSPRYKVTKRGQDVALRCDPISGHVSLYWYRQALGQGPEFLTYFNYEAQQDKSGLPNDRFSAERPEGSISTLTIQRTEQRDSAMYRCASSLRTEGTQYFGPGTRLLVL.

This clonotype was found a few times. J is TRBJ2-1 and V is TRBV7-9, with TRBD2 as a possible D gene (6 bases). V lost 2 bases to trimming and J lost 2 bases, with 16 bases between them. The CDR3 has 17 amino acids. Germline assignment: CDR1 SEHNR and CDR2 FQNEAQ (reference sequence). The CDR3 loop is CASSLRGARLPYNEQFF. Here the CDR3 DNA reads TGTGCCAGCAGCTTACGCGGGGCTAGACTGCCCTACAATGAGCAGTTCTTC.

This clonotype appeared many times. J is TRBJ2-1 and V is TRBV2; no firm D call. Per the germline V gene, CDR1 is SNHLY and CDR2 is FYNNEI. This CDR3 comprises 14 residues. Trimming took 4 bases from V and 2 from J, leaving 9 bases between them. The DNA for the CDR3 is TGTGCCAGCAGTGTGGACGTGGCCTACAATGAGCAGTTCTTC. It yields the protein CASSVDVAYNEQFF. Variable domain in full (rest from reference TRBV2 and TRBJ2-1): EPEVTQTPSHQVTQMGQEVILRCVPISNHLYFYWYRQILGQKVEFLVSFYNNEISEKSEIFDDQFSVERPDGSNFTLKIRSTKLEDSAMYFCASSVDVAYNEQFFGPGTRLTVL.

This clonotype was recorded a few times. V gene TRBV5-4 combines with J gene TRBJ2-7, with a tentative D call TRBD2 (6 bases). Trimming shortened V by 2 bases and J by 3 bases, and 12 bases separated the two germline ends. The germline V gene encodes CDR1 SGHNT and CDR2 YYREEE (reference sequence). The CDR3 contains 14 residues. The CDR3 is CASSFGGRDYEQYF. For the CDR3, the DNA is TGTGCCAGCAGCTTCGGGGGAAGGGACTACGAGCAGTACTTC.

This chain uses TRBV20-1 with TRBJ2-3; the D is unclear. Per the germline V gene, CDR1 is DFQATT and CDR2 is SNEGSKA (reference sequence). V lost 3 bases and J 6 bases, leaving 19 bases between the germline ends. The CDR3 has 15 residues. The CDR3 DNA reads TGCAGTGCTAGCGGGCTTTCGGATCTTAGGGATACGCAGTATTTT. Translation gives CSASGLSDLRDTQYF.

This clonotype was counted only a few times. The CDR3 DNA reads as TGTGCCAGCAGTTCCCCTGACACCGTCCGCTATGGCTACACCTTC. As protein: CASSSPDTVRYGYTF. The chain employs TRBV28 and TRBJ1-2, with D unclear. Trimming left V 4 bases short and J 4 bases short, with 16 bases between. Germline V gene data show CDR1 as MDHEN and CDR2 as SYDVKM. The CDR3 consists of 15 residues.

The chain joins TRBV3-1 to TRBJ2-7; tentatively, D is TRBD1 (6 bases). The CDR3 is made up of 15 amino acids. V was clipped by 6 bases and J by 3 bases, with 18 bases between them. Germline CDR1 is LGHDT and CDR2 is YNNKEL (reference sequence). CDR3 sequence reads: CASRKSGTKHYEQYF. The CDR3 DNA reads TGTGCCAGCAGGAAATCAGGGACAAAACACTACGAGCAGTACTTC.